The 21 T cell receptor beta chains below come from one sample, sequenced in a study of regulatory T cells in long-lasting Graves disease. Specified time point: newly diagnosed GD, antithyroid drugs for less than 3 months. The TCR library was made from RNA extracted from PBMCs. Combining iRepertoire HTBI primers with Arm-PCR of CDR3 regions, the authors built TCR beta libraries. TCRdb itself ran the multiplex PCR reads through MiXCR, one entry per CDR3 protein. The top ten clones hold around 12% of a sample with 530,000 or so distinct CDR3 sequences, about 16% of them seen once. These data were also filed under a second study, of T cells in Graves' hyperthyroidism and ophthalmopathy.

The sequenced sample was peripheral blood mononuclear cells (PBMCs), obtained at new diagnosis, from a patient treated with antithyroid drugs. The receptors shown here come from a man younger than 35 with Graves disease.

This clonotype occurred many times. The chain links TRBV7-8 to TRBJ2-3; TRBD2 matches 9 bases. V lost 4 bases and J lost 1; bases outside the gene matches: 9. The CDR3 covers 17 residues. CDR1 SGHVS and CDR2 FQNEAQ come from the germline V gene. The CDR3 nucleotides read TGTGCCAGCAGCTCTATAGAGGCTAGCGGGGGCACAGATACGCAGTATTTT. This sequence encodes CASSSIEASGGTDTQYF.

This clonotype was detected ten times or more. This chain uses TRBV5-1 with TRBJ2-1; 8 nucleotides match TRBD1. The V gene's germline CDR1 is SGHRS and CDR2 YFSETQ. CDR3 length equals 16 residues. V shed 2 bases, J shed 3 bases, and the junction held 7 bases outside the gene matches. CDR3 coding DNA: TGCGCCAGCAGCTTAAACAGGGGGAAGGACTACAATGAGCAGTTCTTC. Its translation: CASSLNRGKDYNEQFF.

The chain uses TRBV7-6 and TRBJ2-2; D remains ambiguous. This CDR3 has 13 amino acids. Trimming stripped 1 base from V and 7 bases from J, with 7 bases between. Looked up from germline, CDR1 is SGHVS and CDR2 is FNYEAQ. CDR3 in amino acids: CASSLVTDGELFF. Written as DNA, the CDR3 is TGTGCCAGCAGCTTAGTGACGGACGGGGAGCTGTTTTTT. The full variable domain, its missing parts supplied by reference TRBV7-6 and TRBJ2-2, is GAGVSQSPRYKVTKRGQDVALRCDPISGHVSLYWYRQALGQGPEFLTYFNYEAQQDKSGLPNDRFSAERPEGSISTLTIQRTEQRDSAMYRCASSLVTDGELFFGEGSRLTVL.

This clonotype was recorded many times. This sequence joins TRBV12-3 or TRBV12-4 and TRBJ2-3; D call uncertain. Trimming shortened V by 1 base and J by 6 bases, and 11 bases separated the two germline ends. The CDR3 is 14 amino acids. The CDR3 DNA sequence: TGTGCCAGCAGTTTAGGCGGCACCTCCGATACGCAGTATTTT. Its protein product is CASSLGGTSDTQYF.

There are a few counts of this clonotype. CDR3 in DNA: TGTGCCAGCAGCTTAGGCCTCCGACTAGCGGGAGGGCCCCAAAACATTCAGTACTTC. The encoded protein is CASSLGLRLAGGPQNIQYF. This chain joins TRBV11-2 and TRBJ2-4; 14 bases align to TRBD2. CDR3 length equals 19 residues. J was trimmed by 5 bases and V by 1 base; bases with no gene match: 10. Germline-derived CDR1 and CDR2 are SGHAT and FQNNGV.

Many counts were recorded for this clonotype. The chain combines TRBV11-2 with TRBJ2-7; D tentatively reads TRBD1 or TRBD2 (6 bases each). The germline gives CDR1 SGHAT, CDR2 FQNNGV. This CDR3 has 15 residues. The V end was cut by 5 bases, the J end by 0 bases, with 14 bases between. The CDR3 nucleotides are TGTGCCAGCAGCACCTACAGGGAGGCCTCCTACGAGCAGTACTTC. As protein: CASSTYREASYEQYF.

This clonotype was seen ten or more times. The CDR3 bases are TGTGCCAGCACATGGGGGACTAACTATGGCTACACCTTC. Translated: CASTWGTNYGYTF. The chain recombines TRBV6-1 with TRBJ1-2; perhaps TRBD1 as D (5 bases). Germline CDR1 MNHNS, CDR2 SASEGT. The CDR3 covers 13 residues. The V end was cut by 7 bases, the J end by 0 bases, with 9 bases between.

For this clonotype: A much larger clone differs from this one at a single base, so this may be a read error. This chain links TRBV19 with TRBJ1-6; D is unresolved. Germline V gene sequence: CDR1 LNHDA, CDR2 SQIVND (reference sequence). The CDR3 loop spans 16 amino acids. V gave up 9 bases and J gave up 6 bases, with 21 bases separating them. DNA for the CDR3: TGTGCCAGCATAAAGACCGCGGGCGGGCTTAATTCACCCCTCCACTTT. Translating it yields CASIKTAGGLNSPLHF. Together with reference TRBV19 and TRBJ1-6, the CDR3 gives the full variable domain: DGGITQSPKYLFRKEGQNVTLSCEQNLNHDAMYWYRQDPGQGLRLIYYSQIVNDFQKGDIAEGYSVSREKKESFPLTVTSAQKNPTAFYLCASIKTAGGLNSPLHFGNGTRLTVT.

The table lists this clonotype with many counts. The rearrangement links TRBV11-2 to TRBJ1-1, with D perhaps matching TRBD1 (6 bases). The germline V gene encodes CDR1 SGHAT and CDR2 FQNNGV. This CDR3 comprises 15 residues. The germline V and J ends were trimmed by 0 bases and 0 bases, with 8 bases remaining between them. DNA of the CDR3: TGTGCCAGCAGCTTAGAAGGACAGATGAACACTGAAGCTTTCTTT. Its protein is CASSLEGQMNTEAFF.

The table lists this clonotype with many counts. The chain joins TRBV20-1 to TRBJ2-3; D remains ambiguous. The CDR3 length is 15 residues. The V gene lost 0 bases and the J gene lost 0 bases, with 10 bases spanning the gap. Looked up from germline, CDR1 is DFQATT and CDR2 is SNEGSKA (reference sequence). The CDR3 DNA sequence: TGCAGTGCTAGAGATCTAGGTTCTAGCACAGATACGCAGTATTTT. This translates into CSARDLGSSTDTQYF.

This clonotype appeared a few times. Written as DNA, the CDR3 is TGCAGTGCTTACCGGGACAGGGTCATGAACACTGAAGCTTTCTTT. It codes for CSAYRDRVMNTEAFF. The gene calls are TRBV20-1 and TRBJ1-1, with 9 bases fitting TRBD1. The germline V gene has CDR1 DFQATT and CDR2 SNEGSKA (reference sequence). The ends lost 5 bases at V and 0 bases at J; junction bases unmatched: 7. The CDR3 is 15 amino acids.

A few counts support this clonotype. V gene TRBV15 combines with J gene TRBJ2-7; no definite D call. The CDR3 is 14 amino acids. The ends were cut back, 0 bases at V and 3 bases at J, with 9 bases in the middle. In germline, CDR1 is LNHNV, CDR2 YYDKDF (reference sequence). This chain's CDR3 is CATSRDGPFYEQYF. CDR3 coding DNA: TGTGCCACCAGCAGAGACGGACCCTTCTACGAGCAGTACTTC.

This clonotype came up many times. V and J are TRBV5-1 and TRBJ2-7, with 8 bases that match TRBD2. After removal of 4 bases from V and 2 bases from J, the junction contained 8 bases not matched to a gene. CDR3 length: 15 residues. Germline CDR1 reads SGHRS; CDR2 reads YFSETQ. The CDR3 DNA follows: TGCGCCAGCAGCCTCCGGACTAGCAGGACCTACGAGCAGTACTTC. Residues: CASSLRTSRTYEQYF.

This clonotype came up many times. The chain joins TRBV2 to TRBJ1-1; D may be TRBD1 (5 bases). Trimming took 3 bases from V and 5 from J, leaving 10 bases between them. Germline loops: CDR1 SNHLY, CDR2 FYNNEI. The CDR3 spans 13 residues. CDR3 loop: CASSDRAGTEAFF. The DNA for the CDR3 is TGTGCCAGCAGTGACAGGGCGGGTACTGAAGCTTTCTTT.

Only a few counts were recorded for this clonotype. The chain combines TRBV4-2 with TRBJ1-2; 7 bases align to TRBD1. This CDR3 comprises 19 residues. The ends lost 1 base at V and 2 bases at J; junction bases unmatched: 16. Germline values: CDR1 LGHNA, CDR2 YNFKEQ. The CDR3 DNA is TGTGCCAGCAGCCAAGCTCAGGCAGGGGGGAGACTTGCGAACTATGGCTACACCTTC. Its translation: CASSQAQAGGRLANYGYTF.

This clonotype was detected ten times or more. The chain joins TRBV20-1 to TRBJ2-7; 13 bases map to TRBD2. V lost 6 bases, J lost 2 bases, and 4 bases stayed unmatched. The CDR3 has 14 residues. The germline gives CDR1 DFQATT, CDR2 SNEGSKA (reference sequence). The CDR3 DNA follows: TGCAGTGCGGTAACTAGCGGGAGGGCCTACGAGCAGTACTTC. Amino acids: CSAVTSGRAYEQYF.

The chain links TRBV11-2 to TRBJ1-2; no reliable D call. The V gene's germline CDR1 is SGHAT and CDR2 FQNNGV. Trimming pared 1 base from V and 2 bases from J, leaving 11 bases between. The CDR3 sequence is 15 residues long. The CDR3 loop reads CASSLAREQNYGYTF. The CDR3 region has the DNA TGTGCCAGCAGCTTAGCGCGGGAACAGAACTATGGCTACACCTTC.

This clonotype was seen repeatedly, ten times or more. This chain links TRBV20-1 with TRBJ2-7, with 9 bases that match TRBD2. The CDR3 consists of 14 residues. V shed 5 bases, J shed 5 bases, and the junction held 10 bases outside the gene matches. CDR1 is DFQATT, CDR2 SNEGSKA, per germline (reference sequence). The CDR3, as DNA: TGCAGTGCTCGCCCGGGGTTAGCGGGAGACGAGCAGTACTTC. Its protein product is CSARPGLAGDEQYF.

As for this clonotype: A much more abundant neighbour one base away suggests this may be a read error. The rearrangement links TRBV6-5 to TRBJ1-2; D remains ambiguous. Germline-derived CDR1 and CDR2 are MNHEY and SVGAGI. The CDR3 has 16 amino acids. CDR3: CASSYTSGKSNYGHTF. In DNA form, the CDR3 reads TGTGCCAGCAGTTACACCTCGGGTAAAAGTAACTATGGCCACACCTTC.

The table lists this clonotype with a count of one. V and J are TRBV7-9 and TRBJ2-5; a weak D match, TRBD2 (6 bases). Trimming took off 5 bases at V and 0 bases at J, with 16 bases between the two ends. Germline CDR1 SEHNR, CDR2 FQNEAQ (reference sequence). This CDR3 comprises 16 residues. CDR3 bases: TGTGCCAGCAGCCTCGCCGGGACTCCTAACCAAGAGACCCAGTACTTC. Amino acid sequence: CASSLAGTPNQETQYF.

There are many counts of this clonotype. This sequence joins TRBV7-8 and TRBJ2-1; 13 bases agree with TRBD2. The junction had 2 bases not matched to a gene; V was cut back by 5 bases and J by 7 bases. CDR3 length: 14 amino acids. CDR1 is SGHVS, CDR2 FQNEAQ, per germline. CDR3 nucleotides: TGTGCCAGCAGCAAACTAGCGGGAGGGAATGAGCAGTTCTTC. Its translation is CASSKLAGGNEQFF. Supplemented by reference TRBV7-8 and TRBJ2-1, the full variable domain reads GAGVSQSPRYKVAKRGQDVALRCDPISGHVSLFWYQQALGQGPEFLTYFQNEAQLDKSGLPSDRFFAERPEGSVSTLKIQRTQQEDSAVYLCASSKLAGGNEQFFGPGTRLTVL.